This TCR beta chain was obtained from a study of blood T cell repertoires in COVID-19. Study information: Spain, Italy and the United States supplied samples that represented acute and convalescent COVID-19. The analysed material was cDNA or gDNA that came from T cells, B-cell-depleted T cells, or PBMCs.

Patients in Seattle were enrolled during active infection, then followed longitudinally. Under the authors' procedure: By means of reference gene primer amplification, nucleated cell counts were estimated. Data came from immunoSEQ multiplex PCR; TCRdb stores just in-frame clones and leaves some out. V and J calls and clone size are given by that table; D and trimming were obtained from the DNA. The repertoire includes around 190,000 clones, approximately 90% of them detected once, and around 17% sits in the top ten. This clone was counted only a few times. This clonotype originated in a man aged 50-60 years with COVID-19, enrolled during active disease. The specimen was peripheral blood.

The CDR3 nucleotides are TGTGCCAGCTCAGAGACAGGGGGGAACTATGGCTACACCTTC. It codes for CASSETGGNYGYTF. The chain recombines TRBV18 with TRBJ1-2, with TRBD1 matching 9 bases. Per germline, CDR1 KGHSH and CDR2 LQKENI. The CDR3 consists of 14 residues. The ends lost 5 bases at V and 2 bases at J; junction bases unmatched: 3.